The source of this T cell receptor beta chain is a study of blood T cell repertoires in COVID-19. Study context: Samples of COVID-19 (acute and convalescent) were obtained from the United States, Italy and Spain. Sources were T cells, B-cell-depleted T cells, or PBMCs; the material itself was cDNA or gDNA.

Produced via immunoSEQ multiplex PCR; TCRdb's table is partial and in-frame only. The repertoire holds fewer than 110,000 clones, with roughly nine tenths as singletons. Germline V gene data show CDR1 as PRHDT and CDR2 as FYEKMQ (reference sequence). This CDR3 comprises 15 residues. J gave up 1 base and V 3 bases, and 5 bases lay outside the gene matches. This sequence joins TRBV13 and TRBJ2-7; TRBD1 aligns across 8 bases. This TCR came from an elderly woman in a cohort sampled during active COVID-19. The sample comprised peripheral blood. CDR3 region: CASSFRTGNSYEQYF. CDR3 nucleotide sequence: TGTGCCAGCAGCTTTCGGACAGGGAATTCCTACGAGCAGTACTTC.